This T cell receptor (beta chain) was sequenced for a study of blood T cell repertoires in COVID-19. Trimming pared 2 bases from V and 2 bases from J, leaving 10 bases between. Germline-derived CDR1 and CDR2 are SGHTS and YDEGEE. The length of the CDR3 is 14 residues. TCRdb's table, derived via immunoSEQ multiplex PCR, lists solely in-frame clones and lacks some. This table has approximately 81,000 clones, around 91% appearing once. The receptor was derived from a woman between 50 and 59 years old in a cohort sampled during active COVID-19. The J gene is TRBJ2-5, the V gene TRBV5-8, with D tentatively TRBD1 (5 bases). Sequences were obtained from peripheral blood. This CDR3 reads CASSLGVIQETQYF. The DNA of the CDR3 is TGTGCCAGCAGCTTAGGGGTGATTCAAGAGACCCAGTACTTC.